This is a list of T cell receptor beta chains from one sample in a study of T cells after yellow fever vaccination. TCRdb used MiXCR to reprocess the 5' RACE reads, holding one entry per CDR3 protein. This table holds 50,000 to 65,000 distinct CDR3 sequences, about 6.6% found once. The sample was CD8+ T cells not binding an NS4B(214-222) dextramer, sorted from PBMCs, taken about 49 days after the first yellow fever vaccination. Receptors originate from a man in his late teens or twenties who received the YFV17D yellow fever vaccine. Each CDR3 is given with its conserved first and last residue. D genes are given only for firm matches. Clone size is given for some rows only: seen once, a few or many times, or a class if the clone is expanded.

D gene: TRBD1
J gene: TRBJ2-7
clone size: few
V gene: TRBV4-1
CDR3 protein: CASSPKGTGVAYEQYF
CDR3 DNA: TGCGCCAGCAGCCCCAAAGGGACAGGGGTTGCCTACGAGCAGTACTTC

D gene: NA
J gene: TRBJ1-1
clone size: few
V gene: TRBV7-9
CDR3 protein: CASRGDPNTEAFF
CDR3 DNA: TGTGCCAGCAGAGGAGATCCGAACACTGAAGCTTTCTTT

D gene: TRBD2
J gene: TRBJ2-3
clone size: few
V gene: TRBV30
CDR3 protein: CAYEGSGGTDTQYF
CDR3 DNA: TGTGCGTATGAGGGGAGCGGGGGCACAGATACGCAGTATTTT

D gene: TRBD1
J gene: TRBJ1-2
clone size: many
V gene: TRBV10-3
CDR3 protein: CAISGGQADYGYTF
CDR3 DNA: TGTGCCATCAGCGGGGGACAGGCAGACTATGGCTACACCTTC

D gene: TRBD1
J gene: TRBJ1-1
clone size: few
V gene: TRBV20-1
CDR3 protein: CSARGAGQGNTEAFF
CDR3 DNA: TGCAGTGCTAGGGGGGCGGGACAGGGGAACACTGAAGCTTTCTTT

D gene: NA
J gene: TRBJ2-2
clone size: few
V gene: TRBV15
CDR3 protein: CATSSPQELPNTGELFF
CDR3 DNA: TGTGCCACCAGCAGTCCCCAGGAACTACCGAACACCGGGGAGCTGTTTTTT

D gene: TRBD1
J gene: TRBJ1-1
clone size: many
V gene: TRBV7-6
CDR3 protein: CASSLDRGNTEAFF
CDR3 DNA: TGTGCCAGCAGCTTAGACAGGGGCAACACTGAAGCTTTCTTT

D gene: TRBD2
J gene: TRBJ2-3
clone size: many
V gene: TRBV4-3
CDR3 protein: CASSLAGAVDTQYF
CDR3 DNA: TGCGCCAGCAGTTTAGCGGGGGCCGTAGATACGCAGTATTTT

D gene: NA
J gene: TRBJ2-5
clone size: few
V gene: TRBV27
CDR3 protein: CASSFSPSGETQYF
CDR3 DNA: TGTGCCAGCAGTTTCAGTCCCTCGGGGGAGACCCAGTACTTC

D gene: NA
J gene: TRBJ2-7
clone size: NA
V gene: TRBV20-1
CDR3 protein: CSARDGNYEQYF
CDR3 DNA: TGCAGTGCTAGAGACGGCAACTACGAGCAGTACTTC

D gene: TRBD2
J gene: TRBJ2-3
clone size: NA
V gene: TRBV6-1
CDR3 protein: CASRTRSGGGSDTQYF
CDR3 DNA: TGTGCCAGCAGAACCCGAAGCGGGGGAGGGTCAGATACGCAGTATTTT

D gene: TRBD1
J gene: TRBJ2-2
clone size: many
V gene: TRBV19
CDR3 protein: CASSIRGRQGYTGELFF
CDR3 DNA: TGTGCCAGTAGTATAAGAGGACGACAGGGGTATACCGGGGAGCTGTTTTTT

D gene: TRBD1
J gene: TRBJ2-7
clone size: few
V gene: TRBV6-5
CDR3 protein: CASSYGGQADEQYF
CDR3 DNA: TGTGCCAGCAGTTACGGGGGACAGGCTGACGAGCAGTACTTC

D gene: TRBD1
J gene: TRBJ2-5
clone size: NA
V gene: TRBV6-1
CDR3 protein: CASSGVTGGRETQYF
CDR3 DNA: TGTGCCAGCAGCGGAGTAACAGGGGGCCGAGAGACCCAGTACTTC

D gene: TRBD1
J gene: TRBJ2-7
clone size: many
V gene: TRBV24-1
CDR3 protein: CATSDPGQDPYEQYF
CDR3 DNA: TGTGCCACCAGTGATCCCGGACAGGACCCCTACGAGCAGTACTTC

D gene: TRBD1
J gene: TRBJ2-7
clone size: many
V gene: TRBV7-6
CDR3 protein: CASSPKPTGVYEQYF
CDR3 DNA: TGTGCCAGCAGCCCCAAGCCGACAGGGGTCTACGAGCAGTACTTC

D gene: NA
J gene: TRBJ2-2
clone size: many
V gene: TRBV4-1
CDR3 protein: CATSPGVLNTGELFF
CDR3 DNA: TGCGCCACGAGCCCCGGAGTTTTGAACACCGGGGAGCTGTTTTTT

D gene: TRBD2
J gene: TRBJ2-3
clone size: NA
V gene: TRBV20-1
CDR3 protein: CSAPRTSGDTDTQYF
CDR3 DNA: TGCAGTGCCCCAAGGACTAGCGGGGACACAGATACGCAGTATTTT

D gene: NA
J gene: TRBJ1-1
clone size: many
V gene: TRBV11-2
CDR3 protein: CASSWLRAGDHEAFF
CDR3 DNA: TGTGCCAGCAGCTGGCTCAGGGCCGGGGATCATGAAGCTTTCTTT

D gene: NA
J gene: TRBJ1-2
clone size: few
V gene: TRBV6-5
CDR3 protein: CASSYGQPLYGYTF
CDR3 DNA: TGTGCCAGCAGTTACGGACAGCCTCTCTATGGCTACACCTTC

D gene: NA
J gene: TRBJ2-2
clone size: NA
V gene: TRBV4-2
CDR3 protein: CASSYRTENTGELFF
CDR3 DNA: TGTGCCAGCAGCTACAGGACTGAAAACACCGGGGAGCTGTTTTTT

D gene: TRBD2
J gene: TRBJ2-5
clone size: many
V gene: TRBV6-5
CDR3 protein: CASSSADGGAGETQYF
CDR3 DNA: TGTGCCAGCAGTTCCGCCGACGGGGGGGCCGGGGAGACCCAGTACTTC

D gene: NA
J gene: TRBJ2-2
clone size: NA
V gene: TRBV28
CDR3 protein: CASRRGFRELFF
CDR3 DNA: TGTGCCAGCAGGCGGGGTTTTAGGGAGCTGTTTTTT

D gene: TRBD2
J gene: TRBJ2-3
clone size: NA
V gene: TRBV2
CDR3 protein: CASRELAGAGLDTQYF
CDR3 DNA: TGTGCCAGCAGGGAATTAGCGGGGGCCGGCCTGGATACGCAGTATTTT

D gene: TRBD2
J gene: TRBJ2-3
clone size: many
V gene: TRBV12-3/TRBV12-4
CDR3 protein: CASSGTSQIVDTQYF
CDR3 DNA: TGTGCCAGCAGTGGGACTAGCCAGATCGTGGATACGCAGTATTTT

D gene: NA
J gene: TRBJ1-6
clone size: many
V gene: TRBV6-5
CDR3 protein: CASSYSDLRSPLHF
CDR3 DNA: TGTGCCAGCAGTTACTCAGACTTACGTTCACCCCTCCACTTT

D gene: NA
J gene: TRBJ2-3
clone size: many
V gene: TRBV24-1
CDR3 protein: CATSDDTDTQYF
CDR3 DNA: TGTGCCACCAGTGACGACACAGATACGCAGTATTTT